The 21 T cell receptor beta chains below were found in one sample sequenced in a study of blood T cell repertoires in COVID-19. Method: immunoSEQ multiplex PCR; TCRdb's copy keeps in-frame clones and lacks some. The sample contains a few hundred thousand clones, about 87% of which appear only once. Specimen: PBMCs or T cells enriched from blood (not recorded which). Receptors originate from a woman aged 50 to 60 who had recovered from COVID-19.

V gene TRBV5-6 combines with J gene TRBJ1-2, with a tentative D call TRBD1 (6 bases). V was clipped by 3 bases and J by 3 bases, with 12 bases between them. This CDR3 has 14 residues. In germline, CDR1 is SGHDT, CDR2 YYEEEE. Here the CDR3 reads CASSYVGGDYGYTF. CDR3 coding DNA: TGTGCCAGCAGCTACGTAGGGGGGGACTATGGCTACACCTTC. The entire variable domain, with the rest obtained from reference TRBV5-6 and TRBJ1-2, is as follows: DAGVTQSPTHLIKTRGQQVTLRCSPKSGHDTVSWYQQALGQGPQFIFQYYEEEERQRGNFPDRFSGHQFPNYSSELNVNALLLGDSALYLCASSYVGGDYGYTFGSGTRLTVV.

The chain couples TRBV7-9 to TRBJ1-1, with D hard to call. The CDR3 contains 15 residues. Germline V gives CDR1 SEHNR, CDR2 FQNEAQ (reference sequence). V was cut by 1 base and J by 0 bases, with 9 bases left in between. DNA for the CDR3: TGTGCCAGCAGCTTAGGCGGTTTTATGAACACTGAAGCTTTCTTT. This translates into CASSLGGFMNTEAFF.

J is TRBJ1-4 and V is TRBV7-9; unclear D gene. The CDR3 runs to 14 residues. Germline V gene sequence: CDR1 SEHNR, CDR2 FQNEAQ (reference sequence). Trimming shortened V by 5 bases and J by 3 bases, and 10 bases separated the two germline ends. The CDR3 coding sequence is TGTGCCAGCAGCCCGACGGACTCTAATGAAAAACTGTTTTTT. It encodes CASSPTDSNEKLFF.

This chain joins TRBV4-2 and TRBJ2-1; tentative D call: TRBD1 (6 bases). V was cut by 3 bases and J by 4 bases, with 7 bases left in between. The CDR3 is 13 residues long. Per the germline V gene, CDR1 is LGHNA and CDR2 is YNFKEQ. CDR3 residues: CASSQDSYNEQFF. The CDR3 DNA reads as TGTGCCAGCAGCCAGGACAGTTACAATGAGCAGTTCTTC.

This clone occurred once. At the DNA level, this CDR3 is encoded by other sequences in the same sample as well. The chain has TRBV6-5 and TRBJ1-5; 8 positions agree with TRBD1. The CDR3 has 15 residues. V lost 0 bases, J lost 7 bases, and 5 bases stayed unmatched. Germline CDR1 MNHEY, CDR2 SVGAGI. Here the CDR3 reads CASSYSTGGGQPQHF. CDR3 sequence (DNA): TGTGCCAGCAGTTACTCCACAGGGGGAGGCCAGCCCCAGCATTTT.

The chain recombines TRBV19 with TRBJ1-2; 7 bases are a match to TRBD1. The CDR3 has 14 residues. Germline values: CDR1 LNHDA, CDR2 SQIVND (reference sequence). The J segment lost 0 bases and the V segment lost 4 bases, leaving 2 bases of the junction unmatched. CDR3 in DNA: TGTGCCAGTAGTAACAGGGGTGCTAACTATGGCTACACCTTC. It specifies CASSNRGANYGYTF.

The chain has TRBV6-4 and TRBJ2-3; D is undetermined. CDR1 and CDR2 (germline): MRHNA, SNTAGT. The CDR3 runs to 12 residues. The V end was cut by 0 bases, the J end by 7 bases, with 5 bases between. CDR3 sequence reads: CASSDSRHTQYF. The DNA for the CDR3 is TGTGCCAGCAGTGACTCCCGTCATACGCAGTATTTT.

The rearrangement uses TRBV18 and TRBJ1-1, with no clear D. Germline V gene sequence: CDR1 KGHSH, CDR2 LQKENI. The V and J ends lost 4 bases and 7 bases respectively, with 10 bases between them. The CDR3 runs 12 residues. Here the CDR3 reads CASSREGFEAFF. In DNA, the CDR3 is TGTGCCAGCTCACGGGAGGGTTTTGAAGCTTTCTTT.

In its sample, this clone was seen a few times. The chain couples TRBV3-1 (or the pseudogene TRBV3-2) to TRBJ1-1, with TRBD1 matching 11 bases. V gave up 7 bases and J gave up 11 bases; unmatched junction bases: 6. CDR3 length: 12 residues. Looked up from germline, CDR1 is LGHDT and CDR2 is YNNKEL (reference sequence). CDR3 amino acids: CASTGQGARAFF. CDR3 nucleotide sequence: TGTGCCAGCACCGGACAGGGGGCGCGGGCTTTCTTT.

The chain recombines TRBV15 with TRBJ1-2, with D perhaps matching TRBD1 (5 bases). CDR1 and CDR2 from the germline V gene are LNHNV and YYDKDF (reference sequence). The germline V and J ends were trimmed by 2 bases and 7 bases, with 23 bases remaining between them. CDR3 length equals 17 residues. CDR3 nucleotides: TGTGCCACCAGCAGAAACCTGGCGCCAACGGGGGTTCTTGGCTACACCTTC. Its translation: CATSRNLAPTGVLGYTF.

This clone showed up just a few times. The chain combines TRBV12-3 or TRBV12-4 with TRBJ1-2, with TRBD1 matching over 9 bases. This CDR3 is 13 amino acids long. With V trimmed by 8 bases and J by 8 bases, 9 bases remained unmatched. This chain's CDR3 is CASWVQGALGYTF. CDR3 nucleotide sequence: TGTGCCAGCTGGGTACAGGGGGCGCTGGGCTACACCTTC.

The chain employs TRBV7-2 and TRBJ2-7; 7 bases map to TRBD2. This CDR3 region has 17 residues. CDR1 and CDR2 (germline): SGHTA, FQGNSA. After removal of 2 bases from V and 1 base from J, the junction contained 11 bases not matched to a gene. The CDR3 spells CASSLPQGAGRSYEQYF. The DNA for the CDR3 is TGTGCCAGCAGCTTACCCCAGGGAGCGGGGCGTTCCTACGAGCAGTACTTC.

This clone was picked up one time. The V call is TRBV5-1, the J call TRBJ2-1; tentative D call: TRBD2 (5 bases). CDR3 length: 17 residues. CDR1 and CDR2 from the germline V gene are SGHRS and YFSETQ. V was shortened by 3 bases and J by 8 bases, with 24 bases between the two germline ends. The CDR3 DNA follows: TGCGCCAGCAGCTCGGGTGGGATCACCACCGGGAAACATGAGCAGTTCTTC. This sequence encodes CASSSGGITTGKHEQFF.

V and J are TRBV5-1 and TRBJ2-1, with 12 bases that match TRBD2. In germline, CDR1 is SGHRS, CDR2 YFSETQ. J was trimmed by 9 bases and V by 2 bases; bases with no gene match: 9. This CDR3 is 16 amino acids long. The chain's CDR3 is CASSLRLAGEDGEQFF. CDR3 nucleotide sequence: TGCGCCAGCAGCTTAAGACTAGCGGGGGAGGACGGTGAGCAGTTCTTC. Supplemented by reference TRBV5-1 and TRBJ2-1, the full variable domain reads KAGVTQTPRYLIKTRGQQVTLSCSPISGHRSVSWYQQTPGQGLQFLFEYFSETQRNKGNFPGRFSGRQFSNSRSEMNVSTLELGDSALYLCASSLRLAGEDGEQFFGPGTRLTVL.

This clone has just a few counts. This chain joins TRBV27 and TRBJ1-2; weak D call: TRBD1 (5 bases). Germline CDR1 is MNHEY and CDR2 is SMNVEV (reference sequence). The CDR3 is 16 amino acids. Trimming stripped 4 bases from V and 3 bases from J, with 18 bases between. Written as DNA, the CDR3 is TGTGCCAGCAGTTCACGAGGTCCCCCGGGGGACTATGGCTACACCTTC. This sequence encodes CASSSRGPPGDYGYTF.

In its sample, this clone was seen once. The chain has TRBV3-1 (or the pseudogene TRBV3-2) and TRBJ1-3, with 8 bases identical to TRBD1. CDR1 LGHDT and CDR2 YNNKEL come from the germline V gene (reference sequence). J was trimmed by 1 base and V by 4 bases; bases with no gene match: 3. The CDR3 runs 15 residues. CDR3 protein: CASSLQGASGNTIYF. CDR3 sequence (DNA): TGTGCCAGCAGCCTCCAGGGGGCATCTGGAAACACCATATATTTT.

The rearrangement joins TRBV11-2 to TRBJ2-7; no clear D gene. The CDR3 is 17 amino acids. The ends were cut back, 3 bases at V and 0 bases at J, with 18 bases in the middle. CDR1 SGHAT and CDR2 FQNNGV come from the germline V gene. The CDR3 DNA sequence: TGTGCCAGCAGCTTTACGTCTATGACAACGAGCTCCTACGAGCAGTACTTC. It translates to CASSFTSMTTSSYEQYF.

The rearrangement joins TRBV25-1 to TRBJ1-2; D remains unclear. Germline CDR1 MGHDK, CDR2 SYGVNS. The CDR3 is 14 residues long. V gave up 2 bases and J gave up 0 bases, with 7 bases separating them. CDR3: CASSEHNANYGYTF. DNA of the CDR3: TGTGCCAGCAGTGAACACAACGCTAACTATGGCTACACCTTC.

The chain combines TRBV14 with TRBJ1-1, with a tentative D call TRBD1 (5 bases). Germline values: CDR1 SGHDN, CDR2 FVKESK. V dropped 9 bases and J dropped 5 bases, with 13 bases sitting between them. The CDR3 sequence is 12 residues long. In DNA, the CDR3 is TGTGCCAGTCGGGGGTTAGAGACTGAAGCTTTCTTT. This sequence encodes CASRGLETEAFF.

This clone is a singleton in its sample. This chain uses TRBV20-1 with TRBJ2-3; 7 bases are shared with TRBD2. V gave up 6 bases and J gave up 15 bases; unmatched junction bases: 12. Germline CDR1 DFQATT, CDR2 SNEGSKA (reference sequence). The CDR3 runs 11 residues. CDR3 protein: CSAKTSNWQYF. The CDR3 coding sequence is TGCAGTGCGAAGACTAGCAATTGGCAATATTTT.

V and J are TRBV27 and TRBJ2-2; tentatively, D is TRBD1 (6 bases). Germline CDR1 and CDR2: MNHEY and SMNVEV (reference sequence). This CDR3 region has 16 residues. V was trimmed by 3 bases and J by 1 base, leaving 12 bases between them. CDR3 sequence: CASSFQGLMNTGELFF. The CDR3 DNA is TGTGCCAGCAGTTTTCAGGGGCTAATGAACACCGGGGAGCTGTTTTTT.